The 18 T cell receptor beta chains below come from one sample, sequenced in a study of spatial heterogeneity in lung cancer. MiXCR, run by TCRdb on the 5' RACE reads, gives a single entry per CDR3 protein. The data contain about 17,000 distinct CDR3 sequences, roughly a fifth of them singletons. Time point reported: sample taken at primary tumor resection. From tumor, nontumor lung or frozen PBMC, whole RNA was taken unsorted for sequencing. This specimen consisted of PBMCs, obtained at surgery. These receptors originate from a female donor with early-stage non-small cell lung cancer.

This clonotype was counted many times. The chain uses TRBV20-1 and TRBJ2-1; 8 bases are a match to TRBD1. This CDR3 has 16 amino acids. V was clipped by 4 bases and J by 2 bases; unmatched bases: 10. Germline-derived CDR1 and CDR2 are DFQATT and SNEGSKA (reference sequence). CDR3 coding DNA: TGCAGTGCTAAACCCAGACAGGGGTTGACCTACAATGAGCAGTTCTTC. It specifies CSAKPRQGLTYNEQFF.

This clonotype appeared many times. The V call is TRBV6-6, the J call TRBJ2-6; D is unresolved. The CDR3 is 15 amino acids. V lost 8 bases and J 0 bases, leaving 11 bases between the germline ends. Germline loops: CDR1 MNHNY, CDR2 SVGAGI (reference sequence). The CDR3 is CASLGLISGANVLTF. For the CDR3, the DNA is TGTGCCAGCCTTGGTCTTATCTCTGGGGCCAACGTCCTGACTTTC.

This clonotype was detected many times. The chain employs TRBV28 and TRBJ2-1, with TRBD2 identical over 8 bases. CDR1 MDHEN and CDR2 SYDVKM come from the germline V gene. Trimming cost V 8 bases and J 3 bases; bases outside gene matches: 9. This CDR3 region has 15 residues. The CDR3 DNA follows: TGTGCCAGCCCCCCCACTAGCGGATTCTACAATGAGCAGTTCTTC. The encoded protein is CASPPTSGFYNEQFF.

This clonotype was seen ten or more times. V usage is TRBV7-9 and J usage is TRBJ2-1; a possible D gene is TRBD1 (5 bases). From germline, CDR1 is SEHNR and CDR2 FQNEAQ (reference sequence). V lost 4 bases, J lost 4 bases, and 8 bases lay in between. The CDR3 sequence is 13 residues long. CDR3 coding DNA: TGTGCCAGCAGCTCCCGACAGTACAATGAGCAGTTCTTC. It codes for CASSSRQYNEQFF.

This clonotype showed up many times. The chain uses TRBV21-1 and TRBJ2-7. TRBV21-1 is a pseudogene segment. CDR3 size: 10 residues. The CDR3 DNA follows: TGTGCGGCGAGCCCCTACGAGCAGTACTTC. Encoded protein: CAASPYEQYF.

At least ten counts were recorded for this clonotype. The chain is built from TRBV5-1 and TRBJ1-4; possibly TRBD1 for D (6 bases). CDR3 length equals 15 residues. Germline V gene lookup returns CDR1 SGHRS and CDR2 YFSETQ. Deletions cut 4 bases from V and 4 bases from J, with 14 bases between. Written as DNA, the CDR3 is TGCGCCAGCAGCCCAACGGGACATAATAATGAAAAACTGTTTTTT. Translation gives CASSPTGHNNEKLFF.

This clonotype was recorded a few times. In DNA form, the CDR3 reads TGCAGTGGCCCCTTCCTAGCGGGTCGCGCAGATACGCAGTATTTT. Protein sequence: CSGPFLAGRADTQYF. The chain couples TRBV20-1 to TRBJ2-3, with 8 bases matching TRBD2. Germline CDR1 is DFQATT and CDR2 is SNEGSKA (reference sequence). J gave up 4 bases and V 7 bases, and 13 bases lay outside the gene matches. The CDR3 is 15 amino acids.

This clonotype ranks as medium-sized (0.01 to 0.1%). J is TRBJ1-2 and V is TRBV5-1; D is uncertain. CDR1 SGHRS and CDR2 YFSETQ come from the germline V gene. V dropped 3 bases and J dropped 4 bases, with 10 bases sitting between them. This CDR3 region has 13 residues. The CDR3 sequence is CASSWQSFYGYTF. As DNA, the CDR3 is TGCGCCAGCAGCTGGCAGAGCTTCTATGGCTACACCTTC.

This clonotype has at least ten counts. The chain recombines TRBV2 with TRBJ2-1; D perhaps matches TRBD2 (6 bases). This CDR3 has 15 residues. The V gene's germline CDR1 is SNHLY and CDR2 FYNNEI. Trimming took 2 bases from V and 3 from J, leaving 11 bases between them. In DNA form, the CDR3 reads TGTGCCAGCAGTGAATCCGGGGGAAACTACAATGAGCAGTTCTTC. Its protein product is CASSESGGNYNEQFF.

This clonotype was observed at least ten times. The chain employs TRBV27 and TRBJ2-7; no clear D. The ends were cut back, 5 bases at V and 2 bases at J, with 4 bases in the middle. The CDR3 spans 11 residues. The germline gives CDR1 MNHEY, CDR2 SMNVEV (reference sequence). The CDR3 sequence is CASSHPYEQYF. The CDR3 DNA follows: TGTGCCAGCAGTCACCCCTACGAGCAGTACTTC.

The rearrangement links TRBV9 to TRBJ2-7; 11 nucleotides match TRBD2. The CDR3 is 15 amino acids. V lost 0 bases and J lost 3; bases outside the gene matches: 2. Per germline, CDR1 SGDLS and CDR2 YYNGEE. CDR3 sequence (DNA): TGTGCCAGCAGCGTAGGGGGACTAGCGGACTACGAGCAGTACTTC. It codes for CASSVGGLADYEQYF.

This clonotype was recorded once. This chain joins TRBV3-1 and TRBJ2-3, with unresolved D. Trimming stripped 0 bases from V and 6 bases from J, with 4 bases between. From germline, CDR1 is LGHDT and CDR2 YNNKEL (reference sequence). This CDR3 has 12 residues. The CDR3 DNA reads as TGTGCCAGCAGCCAAGAGGGCGATACGCAGTATTTT. Translated: CASSQEGDTQYF.

This clonotype was observed a few times. This CDR3 reads CASSFGQGALNTGELFF. The CDR3 nucleotides read TGCGCCAGCAGTTTCGGACAGGGGGCTCTTAACACCGGGGAGCTGTTTTTT. V gene TRBV4-3 combines with J gene TRBJ2-2; TRBD1 agrees at 11 bases. The CDR3 loop spans 17 amino acids. V lost 6 bases, J lost 2 bases, and 8 bases stayed unmatched. CDR1 is LGHNA, CDR2 YSLEER, per germline.

This clonotype has ten or more counts. V gene TRBV5-1 combines with J gene TRBJ2-1; 8 positions agree with TRBD2. J gave up 7 bases and V 2 bases, and 11 bases lay outside the gene matches. This CDR3 contains 16 residues. Germline CDR1 SGHRS, CDR2 YFSETQ. Written as DNA, the CDR3 is TGCGCCAGCAGCTTCGGGTCCGGGAGGGCCACAAATGAGCAGTTCTTC. Translating it yields CASSFGSGRATNEQFF.

This clonotype was counted ten times or more. The chain links TRBV30 to TRBJ1-5; 7 bases are a match to TRBD1. The J segment lost 4 bases and the V segment lost 1 base, leaving 13 bases of the junction unmatched. This CDR3 contains 17 residues. Germline V gene sequence: CDR1 GTSNPN, CDR2 SVGIG (reference sequence). CDR3 protein: CAWSAVLGTVANQPQHF. Written as DNA, the CDR3 is TGTGCCTGGAGTGCCGTGCTAGGGACAGTAGCTAATCAGCCCCAGCATTTT.

The V gene is TRBV4-3, the J gene TRBJ2-3; 13 bases align to TRBD2. Germline V gene lookup returns CDR1 LGHNA and CDR2 YSLEER. Trimming removed 3 bases from V and 2 bases from J; junction bases left unmatched: 8. This CDR3 contains 18 residues. CDR3 in DNA: TGCGCCAGCAGCCAGGCCAGACTAGCGGGGGGCAACACAGATACGCAGTATTTT. It is translated as CASSQARLAGGNTDTQYF.

This clonotype has at least ten counts. This chain links TRBV12-3 or TRBV12-4 with TRBJ1-1, with 9 nucleotides matching TRBD1. Unmatched junction bases numbered 5, after V lost 5 bases and J lost 1 base. The CDR3 covers 15 residues. The DNA of the CDR3 is TGTGCCAGCAGTCCCCGACAGGGGGAGAACACTGAAGCTTTCTTT. Its protein product is CASSPRQGENTEAFF.

This clonotype was observed a single time. J is TRBJ2-3 and V is TRBV4-2, with 10 nucleotides matching TRBD2. The germline CDR1 and CDR2 sequences are LGHNA and YNFKEQ. V dropped 0 bases and J dropped 4; count of bases not matched to a gene: 4. The CDR3 is 16 amino acids. CDR3 sequence: CASSQDYSGGADTQYF. The CDR3 bases are TGTGCCAGCAGCCAAGATTACAGCGGGGGGGCAGATACGCAGTATTTT.